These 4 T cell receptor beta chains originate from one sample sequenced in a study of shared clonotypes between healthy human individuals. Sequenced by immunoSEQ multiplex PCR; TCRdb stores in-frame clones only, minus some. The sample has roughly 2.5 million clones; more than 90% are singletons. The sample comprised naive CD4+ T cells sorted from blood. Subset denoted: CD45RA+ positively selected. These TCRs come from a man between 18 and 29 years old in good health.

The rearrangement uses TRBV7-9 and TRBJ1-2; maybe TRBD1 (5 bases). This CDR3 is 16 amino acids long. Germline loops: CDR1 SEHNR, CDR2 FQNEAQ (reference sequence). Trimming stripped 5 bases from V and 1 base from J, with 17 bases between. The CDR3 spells CASSGDGAAFNYGYTF. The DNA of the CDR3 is TGTGCCAGCAGCGGGGACGGAGCCGCTTTTAACTATGGCTACACCTTC.

The CDR3 DNA sequence: TGTGCCAGCAGCTTACAGCTTAGCCCCCCCACAGATACGCAGTATTTT. Translating gives CASSLQLSPPTDTQYF. V is TRBV7-2 and J is TRBJ2-3, with unresolved D. The CDR3 totals 16 residues. V was trimmed by 2 bases and J by 2 bases, leaving 14 bases between them. Looked up from germline, CDR1 is SGHTA and CDR2 is FQGNSA.

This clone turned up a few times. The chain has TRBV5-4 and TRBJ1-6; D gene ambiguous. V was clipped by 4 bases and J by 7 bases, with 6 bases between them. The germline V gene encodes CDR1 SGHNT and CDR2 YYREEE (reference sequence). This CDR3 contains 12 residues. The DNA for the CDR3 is TGTGCCAGCAGCCGCTCGAATTCACCCCTCCACTTT. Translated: CASSRSNSPLHF.

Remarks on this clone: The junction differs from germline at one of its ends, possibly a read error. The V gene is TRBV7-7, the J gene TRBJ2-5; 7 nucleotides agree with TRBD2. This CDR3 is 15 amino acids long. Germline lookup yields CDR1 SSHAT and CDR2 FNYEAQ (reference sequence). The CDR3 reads CASSFTPTSVETQYF. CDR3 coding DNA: TGTGCTAGCAGCTTCACGCCCACTAGCGTTGAGACCCAGTACTTC.